Listed here are 13 T cell receptor beta chains from one sample, sequenced in a study of blood T cell repertoires in COVID-19. The protocol was immunoSEQ multiplex PCR, while the TCRdb copy is restricted to in-frame clones and leaves out a portion. The data contain about 51,000 clones, about 86% of them singletons. The specimen sequenced was peripheral blood. The receptors were sampled from a man at least 80 years old with active COVID-19.

As concerns this clone: This CDR3 is also generated by other DNA sequences in the sample. This sequence joins TRBV3-1 (or the pseudogene TRBV3-2) and TRBJ2-7; 8 nucleotides match TRBD1. The germline CDR1 and CDR2 sequences are LGHDT and YNNKEL (reference sequence). The CDR3 covers 13 residues. J gave up 6 bases and V 4 bases, and 5 bases lay outside the gene matches. The CDR3 is CASSPGQGGEQYF. The CDR3 DNA is TGTGCCAGCAGCCCCGGACAGGGTGGCGAGCAGTACTTC.

This clone is a singleton in its sample. J is TRBJ1-1 and V is TRBV14; D is unclear. Between the trimmed V and J ends, which lost 0 bases and 1 base, there was a span of 9 bases. The CDR3 extends over 15 amino acids. CDR1 and CDR2 (germline): SGHDN, FVKESK. CDR3 sequence reads: CASSQDVHRNTEAFF. In DNA, the CDR3 is TGTGCCAGCAGCCAAGATGTACACAGGAACACTGAAGCTTTCTTT.

The rearrangement links TRBV9 to TRBJ2-7; D might be TRBD1 (5 bases). CDR1 and CDR2 from the germline V gene are SGDLS and YYNGEE. The CDR3 runs 13 residues. Trimming removed 4 bases from V and 0 bases from J, with 8 bases in between. The CDR3 protein is CASSPDSSYEQYF. The CDR3 nucleotides are TGTGCCAGCAGCCCTGACAGCTCCTACGAGCAGTACTTC.

The sample holds a few counts of this clone. CDR3 in amino acids: CASSLASRFEKLFF. CDR3 nucleotides: TGCGCCAGCAGCTTGGCCTCCAGGTTTGAAAAACTGTTTTTT. The rearrangement joins TRBV5-1 to TRBJ1-4; unclear D gene. Germline loops: CDR1 SGHRS, CDR2 YFSETQ. The germline V and J ends were trimmed by 0 bases and 7 bases, with 10 bases remaining between them. CDR3 length: 14 amino acids. Combining the CDR3 with reference TRBV5-1 and TRBJ1-4 gives the whole variable domain KAGVTQTPRYLIKTRGQQVTLSCSPISGHRSVSWYQQTPGQGLQFLFEYFSETQRNKGNFPGRFSGRQFSNSRSEMNVSTLELGDSALYLCASSLASRFEKLFFGSGTQLSVL.

The chain joins TRBV5-5 to TRBJ1-5; TRBD1 is a possible D gene (6 bases). From germline, CDR1 is SGHKS and CDR2 YYEKEE (reference sequence). This CDR3 contains 14 residues. The V gene lost 4 bases and the J gene lost 5 bases, with 13 bases spanning the gap. The CDR3 DNA is TGTGCCAGCAGCCCAGGGGACCCCGATCAGCCCCAGCATTTT. This gives the protein CASSPGDPDQPQHF. The variable domain in full, completed from reference TRBV5-5 and TRBJ1-5, reads DAGVTQSPTHLIKTRGQQVTLRCSPISGHKSVSWYQQVLGQGPQFIFQYYEKEERGRGNFPDRFSARQFPNYSSELNVNALLLGDSALYLCASSPGDPDQPQHFGDGTRLSIL.

This chain links TRBV19 with TRBJ2-1; 8 bases align to TRBD2. CDR3 length: 15 amino acids. Germline trimming cut 5 bases from V and 5 bases from J; bases unmatched to any gene: 8. Per the germline V gene, CDR1 is LNHDA and CDR2 is SQIVND (reference sequence). The CDR3 region is CASSLGTRGNNEQFF. The CDR3 DNA is TGTGCCAGTAGTCTCGGGACTAGAGGGAACAATGAGCAGTTCTTC.

The chain links TRBV7-2 to TRBJ2-1; tentative D call: TRBD1 (6 bases). This CDR3 contains 14 residues. V gave up 2 bases and J gave up 5 bases, with 10 bases separating them. Germline V gives CDR1 SGHTA, CDR2 FQGNSA. DNA for the CDR3: TGTGCCAGCAGCTTAAGACCAGGGGACAATGAGCAGTTCTTC. Translating it yields CASSLRPGDNEQFF.

The rearrangement links TRBV2 to TRBJ2-5; 8 bases line up with TRBD1. In germline, CDR1 is SNHLY, CDR2 FYNNEI. CDR3 length equals 18 residues. The V segment lost 5 bases and the J segment 2 bases; nucleotides outside the gene matches: 16. CDR3 region: CASSRTSPDRVIQETQYF. The CDR3 DNA is TGTGCCAGCAGTCGAACGTCCCCGGACAGGGTGATTCAAGAGACCCAGTACTTC.

This chain joins TRBV28 and TRBJ2-1; TRBD2 aligns across 7 bases. Germline loops: CDR1 MDHEN, CDR2 SYDVKM. With 8 bases clipped from V and 2 bases from J, the junction kept 9 bases outside the gene matches. This CDR3 has 15 residues. The CDR3 sequence is CASDTASGPYNEQFF. The CDR3 DNA reads TGTGCCAGCGATACGGCTAGCGGACCCTACAATGAGCAGTTCTTC.

This clone appeared once. V usage is TRBV28 and J usage is TRBJ1-1; 7 positions match TRBD1. The CDR3 runs 12 residues. Germline V gene data show CDR1 as MDHEN and CDR2 as SYDVKM. V was pared by 6 bases and J by 8 bases, with 6 bases of the junction left unmatched. The CDR3 DNA follows: TGTGCCAGCAGCCGAATGGACAGGGAAGCTTTCTTT. Protein: CASSRMDREAFF.

The chain couples TRBV9 to TRBJ1-1; D gene ambiguous. With 0 bases removed from V and 3 bases from J, the gap between germline ends came to 6 bases. The CDR3 consists of 13 residues. Germline V gives CDR1 SGDLS, CDR2 YYNGEE. The CDR3 DNA reads as TGTGCCAGCAGCGTAGCCCCCGACACTGAAGCTTTCTTT. This gives the protein CASSVAPDTEAFF. The full variable domain, its missing parts supplied by reference TRBV9 and TRBJ1-1, is DSGVTQTPKHLITATGQRVTLRCSPRSGDLSVYWYQQSLDQGLQFLIQYYNGEERAKGNILERFSAQQFPDLHSELNLSSLELGDSALYFCASSVAPDTEAFFGQGTRLTVV.

The V and J genes are TRBV5-4 and TRBJ2-5, with D perhaps TRBD2 (6 bases). Germline V gene data show CDR1 as SGHNT and CDR2 as YYREEE (reference sequence). V gave up 0 bases and J gave up 5 bases, with 8 bases separating them. This CDR3 spans 13 amino acids. CDR3 nucleotide sequence: TGTGCCAGCAGCTTGGCGGGAGTGGAGACCCAGTACTTC. It translates to CASSLAGVETQYF.

The CDR3 loop reads CASSNGQGHEQYF. CDR3 in DNA: TGCGCCAGCAGCAATGGCCAGGGCCACGAGCAGTACTTC. This chain links TRBV5-1 with TRBJ2-7, with a possible D match to TRBD1 (5 bases). The germline gives CDR1 SGHRS, CDR2 YFSETQ. Trimming removed 4 bases at V and 5 bases at J, with 13 bases between. CDR3 length: 13 residues.